Each of the 8 T cell receptor beta chains below was sequenced from the same sample in a study of shared clonotypes between healthy human individuals. Using immunoSEQ multiplex PCR, the repertoire was profiled, and TCRdb retains in-frame clones only, with some absent. The sample includes 150,000 to 200,000 clones, just under 95% of them seen just once. Sequencing was done on a sample of naive CD4+ T cells sorted from blood. Sample subset: CD45RA+ positively selected. These receptor sequences come from a woman in her twenties or thirties in good health.

In its sample, this clone was seen once. The chain couples TRBV21-1 to TRBJ2-5; the D call of TRBD2 is as the table states it, not checked on the DNA. Gene TRBJ2-7 matches the end of the DNA better, so the J call may be wrong. TRBV21-1 is shown as a pseudogene. The CDR3 runs 16 residues. CDR3 bases: TGTGCCAGCAGCAAGGAACTAGCGGGACATACCTACGAGCAGTACTTC. It is translated as CASSKELAGHTYEQYF.

CDR3 residues: CAIRVGQGSSYEQYF. CDR3 nucleotides: TGTGCCATCAGGGTGGGACAGGGCTCCTCCTACGAGCAGTACTTC. The chain joins TRBV10-3 to TRBJ2-5, with 9 positions matching TRBD1. The J call may be mistaken, given a closer DNA end match to TRBJ2-7. CDR1 ENHRY and CDR2 SYGVKD come from the germline V gene. This CDR3 has 15 amino acids.

This clone was counted once. The chain combines TRBV7-9 with TRBJ2-1; D tentatively reads TRBD1 or TRBD2 (5 bases each). In germline, CDR1 is SEHNR, CDR2 FQNEAQ (reference sequence). The CDR3 sequence is 15 residues long. The V gene lost 0 bases and the J gene lost 9 bases, with 15 bases spanning the gap. For the CDR3, the DNA is TGTGCCAGCAGCTTAGCGCTGGGGACGGGGTCTGAGCAGTTCTTC. This encodes CASSLALGTGSEQFF.

The chain employs TRBV19 and TRBJ2-1, with 8 bases aligning to TRBD2. The CDR3 spans 15 residues. Germline V gives CDR1 LNHDA, CDR2 SQIVND (reference sequence). Germline trimming cut 3 bases from V and 3 bases from J; bases unmatched to any gene: 4. CDR3: CASSIQAGDYNEQFF. CDR3 sequence (DNA): TGTGCCAGTAGTATTCAAGCGGGAGACTACAATGAGCAGTTCTTC.

V gene TRBV19 combines with J gene TRBJ2-2; 8 bases line up with TRBD2. CDR3 size: 17 residues. Trimming took 1 base from V and 2 from J; bases not matched to a gene: 6. The germline CDR1 and CDR2 sequences are LNHDA and SQIVND (reference sequence). CDR3 DNA sequence: TGTGCCAGTAGTATAGTGAGCGGGAGTACTAACACCGGGGAGCTGTTTTTT. The encoded protein is CASSIVSGSTNTGELFF.

The V and J genes are TRBV5-5 and TRBJ1-3, with 11 bases identical to TRBD1. The CDR3 extends over 16 amino acids. In germline, CDR1 is SGHKS, CDR2 YYEKEE (reference sequence). J gave up 2 bases and V 2 bases, and 3 bases lay outside the gene matches. The CDR3 DNA follows: TGTGCCAGCAGCTTACCGGGACAGGGGGCTGGAAACACCATATATTTT. It codes for CASSLPGQGAGNTIYF.

The chain has TRBV28 and TRBJ2-7, with 8 bases fitting TRBD1. The CDR3 extends over 15 amino acids. J gave up 3 bases and V 3 bases, and 7 bases lay outside the gene matches. Germline CDR1 MDHEN, CDR2 SYDVKM. The CDR3 nucleotides read TGTGCCAGCAGTTTTGGACAGGGTTATAACTACGAGCAGTACTTC. Encoded protein: CASSFGQGYNYEQYF.

The chain joins TRBV27 to TRBJ2-7, with 9 bases matching TRBD1. The J segment lost 1 base and the V segment lost 5 bases, leaving 9 bases of the junction unmatched. Germline CDR1 MNHEY, CDR2 SMNVEV (reference sequence). This CDR3 has 16 residues. The CDR3, as DNA: TGTGCCAGCAGTACAAGGGGGGGACAGGGATCCTACGAGCAGTACTTC. Amino acids: CASSTRGGQGSYEQYF.